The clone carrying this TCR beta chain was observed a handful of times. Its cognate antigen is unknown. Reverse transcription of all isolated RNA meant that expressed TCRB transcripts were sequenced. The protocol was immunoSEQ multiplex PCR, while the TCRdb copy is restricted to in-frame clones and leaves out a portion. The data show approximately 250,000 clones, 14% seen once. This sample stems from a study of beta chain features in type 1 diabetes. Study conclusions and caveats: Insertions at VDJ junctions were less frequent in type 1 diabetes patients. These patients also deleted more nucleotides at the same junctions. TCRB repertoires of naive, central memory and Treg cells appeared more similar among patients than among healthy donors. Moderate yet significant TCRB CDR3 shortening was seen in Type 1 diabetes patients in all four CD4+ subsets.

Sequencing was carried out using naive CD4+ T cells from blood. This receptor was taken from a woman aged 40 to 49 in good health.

The CDR3 here is CASSYSRVGNQPQHF. The CDR3 region has the DNA TGTGCCAGCAGTTACTCTCGGGTGGGCAATCAGCCCCAGCATTTT. V usage is TRBV6-5 and J usage is TRBJ1-5; D not certain. The V gene's germline CDR1 is MNHEY and CDR2 SVGAGI. Deletions cut 0 bases from V and 2 bases from J, with 8 bases between. This CDR3 has 15 residues.